These 17 T cell receptor beta chains were sequenced from one sample in a study of identical twins. TCRdb reprocessed the 5' RACE reads via MiXCR and lists one record per CDR3 protein. The sample shows 700,000 or so distinct CDR3 sequences, 8.6% of them seen only once. In addition, the sample was reused for a study of yellow fever vaccine responses in identical twins.

Sequenced material: PBMCs. The receptors shown here come from a woman aged 18-29 years in good health.

This clonotype was recorded at least ten times. This sequence joins TRBV3-1 and TRBJ2-5; TRBD2 matches 12 bases. Trimming took 0 bases from V and 7 from J; bases not matched to a gene: 12. The CDR3 runs 18 residues. Germline V lookup: CDR1 LGHDT, CDR2 YNNKEL (reference sequence). Here the CDR3 DNA reads TGTGCCAGCAGCCAAGATTTACTAGCGGGGGGCCGGTGGGTGACCCAGTACTTC. Its translation: CASSQDLLAGGRWVTQYF.

This clonotype has more than one count but fewer than ten. The chain carries TRBV5-5 and TRBJ2-4; TRBD2 might be the D (5 bases). Germline V gives CDR1 SGHKS, CDR2 YYEKEE (reference sequence). CDR3 size: 11 residues. The V end lost 4 bases, the J end lost 10 bases, and 9 bases lay between the germline ends. The CDR3 protein is CASSAGNIQYF. DNA for the CDR3: TGTGCCAGCAGCGCCGGGAATATTCAGTACTTC.

The V gene is TRBV3-1, the J gene TRBJ2-3; D is uncertain. V lost 8 bases and J lost 2, with 14 bases in between. Looked up from germline, CDR1 is LGHDT and CDR2 is YNNKEL (reference sequence). The CDR3 is made up of 14 amino acids. CDR3 sequence (DNA): TGTGCCAGCGGTCTAAGTGGGAACACAGATACGCAGTATTTT. Protein: CASGLSGNTDTQYF.

CDR3 nucleotide sequence: TGTGCCAGCAAAAACTCCGGGACAGGCCGCACAGATACGCAGTATTTT. It yields the protein CASKNSGTGRTDTQYF. The chain is built from TRBV6-1 and TRBJ2-3; the match to TRBD1 covers 8 bases. Trimming cost V 7 bases and J 1 base; bases outside gene matches: 10. The CDR3 contains 16 residues. CDR1 is MNHNS and CDR2 is SASEGT in the germline V gene.

This clonotype has ten or more counts. The gene calls are TRBV5-1 and TRBJ2-2; 7 nucleotides align to TRBD1. Unmatched junction bases numbered 10, after V lost 4 bases and J lost 4 bases. Per the germline V gene, CDR1 is SGHRS and CDR2 is YFSETQ. The CDR3 is made up of 16 amino acids. The CDR3 region has the DNA TGCGCCAGCAGCAAAGAACAGGGGACCGGCACCGGGGAGCTGTTTTTT. Its translation is CASSKEQGTGTGELFF.

The chain carries TRBV10-3 and TRBJ2-5, with D uncertain. This CDR3 comprises 16 residues. Trimming shortened V by 4 bases and J by 0 bases, and 15 bases separated the two germline ends. CDR1 ENHRY and CDR2 SYGVKD come from the germline V gene. The CDR3 here is CAISAHRKRYQETQYF. CDR3 sequence (DNA): TGTGCCATCAGTGCCCACCGCAAGAGGTACCAAGAGACCCAGTACTTC.

This clonotype has just a few counts. The V call is TRBV7-2, the J call TRBJ1-5; tentatively, D is TRBD1 (5 bases). The V and J ends lost 5 bases and 4 bases respectively, with 15 bases between them. The V gene's germline CDR1 is SGHTA and CDR2 FQGNSA. The CDR3 runs to 15 residues. The CDR3 sequence: CASSTGPNRNQPQHF. The CDR3 DNA reads as TGTGCCAGCAGCACAGGACCCAACAGAAATCAGCCCCAGCATTTT.

The rearrangement links TRBV10-3 to TRBJ2-5, with TRBD2 as a possible D gene (6 bases). This CDR3 comprises 15 residues. The germline V and J ends were trimmed by 6 bases and 5 bases, with 19 bases remaining between them. Germline V lookup: CDR1 ENHRY, CDR2 SYGVKD. CDR3 loop: CAIRNTQGGGETQYF. The CDR3, as DNA: TGTGCCATCAGAAATACTCAGGGAGGAGGGGAGACCCAGTACTTC.

V is TRBV19 and J is TRBJ1-5; D not certain. Germline CDR1 LNHDA, CDR2 SQIVND (reference sequence). The CDR3 sequence is 13 residues long. Trimming pared 5 bases from V and 5 bases from J, leaving 10 bases between. The CDR3 nucleotides are TGTGCCAGTAGTGCCCAACGTCATCAGCCCCAGCATTTT. Amino acid sequence: CASSAQRHQPQHF.

The chain joins TRBV5-1 to TRBJ2-2, with 11 bases that match TRBD2. V trimming: 3 bases; J trimming: 2 bases; junction bases outside the gene matches: 6. This CDR3 is 17 amino acids long. The germline V gene has CDR1 SGHRS and CDR2 YFSETQ. The CDR3 DNA follows: TGCGCCAGCAGCTCACGGACTAGCGGGTTAAACACCGGGGAGCTGTTTTTT. Protein sequence: CASSSRTSGLNTGELFF.

At least ten counts were recorded for this clonotype. The chain combines TRBV7-8 with TRBJ2-5, with D tentatively TRBD1 or TRBD2 (6 bases each). The germline V gene encodes CDR1 SGHVS and CDR2 FQNEAQ. CDR3 length equals 17 residues. V lost 6 bases and J lost 2, with 22 bases in between. The CDR3 reads CASSSPSFRGGQETQYF. Here the CDR3 DNA reads TGTGCCAGCAGTTCACCTTCCTTTAGAGGGGGGCAAGAGACCCAGTACTTC.

Many counts were recorded for this clonotype. The chain links TRBV7-9 to TRBJ1-5; no definite D call. CDR3 length: 14 residues. V lost 5 bases, J lost 0 bases, and 8 bases lay in between. The germline V gene has CDR1 SEHNR and CDR2 FQNEAQ (reference sequence). CDR3 residues: CASSPQDSNQPQHF. CDR3 sequence (DNA): TGTGCCAGCAGCCCGCAAGATAGCAATCAGCCCCAGCATTTT.

This clonotype was seen a few times. The genes are TRBV20-1 and TRBJ2-7; TRBD2 aligns across 10 bases. The CDR3 runs to 14 residues. CDR1 is DFQATT and CDR2 is SNEGSKA in the germline V gene (reference sequence). V was pared by 0 bases and J by 3 bases, with 2 bases of the junction left unmatched. This CDR3 is CSARDSGRFYEQYF. The CDR3 region has the DNA TGCAGTGCTAGAGATAGCGGGAGGTTCTACGAGCAGTACTTC.

This clonotype was observed a few times. This chain connects TRBV6-5 to TRBJ2-5; D gene uncertain. Germline V gene data show CDR1 as MNHEY and CDR2 as SVGAGI. Trimming took 5 bases from V and 2 from J, leaving 9 bases between them. This CDR3 has 13 residues. The CDR3 nucleotides are TGTGCCAGCAGTCACCCACCTCAAGAGACCCAGTACTTC. This gives the protein CASSHPPQETQYF.

The chain employs TRBV18 and TRBJ2-2; D call uncertain. Germline lookup yields CDR1 KGHSH and CDR2 LQKENI. V was clipped by 4 bases and J by 4 bases, with 16 bases between them. This CDR3 comprises 16 residues. The CDR3 region is CASSRVESVSTGELFF. The CDR3 DNA sequence: TGTGCCAGCTCACGGGTTGAATCGGTCAGCACCGGGGAGCTGTTTTTT.

The chain combines TRBV2 with TRBJ1-5, with TRBD1 matching 8 bases. J was trimmed by 2 bases and V by 6 bases; bases with no gene match: 6. This CDR3 has 15 amino acids. Germline V gene data show CDR1 as SNHLY and CDR2 as FYNNEI. The CDR3 region is CASRLDRGGNQPQHF. CDR3 coding DNA: TGTGCCAGCAGACTCGACAGGGGCGGCAATCAGCCCCAGCATTTT.

The chain combines TRBV7-2 with TRBJ2-3; 8 nucleotides line up with TRBD1. Trimming removed 2 bases from V and 4 bases from J; junction bases left unmatched: 2. Germline V gene lookup returns CDR1 SGHTA and CDR2 FQGNSA. The CDR3 has 14 residues. DNA of the CDR3: TGTGCCAGCAGCTTACAGGGGGCCCCAGATACGCAGTATTTT. This encodes CASSLQGAPDTQYF.